Below are 31 T cell receptor beta chains sequenced from a single sample in a study of identical twins. TCRdb independently ran MiXCR on the 5' RACE reads; one entry per CDR3 protein. This sample carries around 250,000 distinct CDR3 sequences, approximately 7.1% of them seen once, and the ten largest clones take roughly 14%. The same data also went into a second study, on T cells expressing NK-cell markers.

The source material was CD8+ T cells sorted from blood. The receptors were gathered from a woman under 30 in good health.

This clonotype showed up many times. The rearrangement links TRBV5-1 to TRBJ2-7, with 7 bases matching TRBD2. This CDR3 contains 12 residues. Trimming at V came to 0 bases and at J to 7 bases, leaving 1 base not matched to a gene. Germline CDR1 reads SGHRS; CDR2 reads YFSETQ. CDR3 region: CASSLAGREQYF. In nucleotides, the CDR3 is TGCGCCAGCAGCTTGGCCGGGAGGGAGCAGTACTTC. Using reference TRBV5-1 and TRBJ2-7 for the parts outside the CDR3, the full variable domain is KAGVTQTPRYLIKTRGQQVTLSCSPISGHRSVSWYQQTPGQGLQFLFEYFSETQRNKGNFPGRFSGRQFSNSRSEMNVSTLELGDSALYLCASSLAGREQYFGPGTRLTVT.

The rearrangement links TRBV7-9 to TRBJ2-1; 7 bases are a match to TRBD2. The CDR3 has 16 residues. J lost 7 bases, V lost 5 bases, and 14 bases had no gene match. Germline CDR1 SEHNR, CDR2 FQNEAQ (reference sequence). The CDR3, as DNA: TGTGCCAGCAGCCTACCAGCAGCGGGGTTTGGGAATGAGCAGTTCTTC. Translating gives CASSLPAAGFGNEQFF.

This clonotype was observed a handful of times. V is TRBV20-1 and J is TRBJ2-7; perhaps D is TRBD1 or TRBD2 (5 bases each). Germline CDR1 is DFQATT and CDR2 is SNEGSKA (reference sequence). The germline V and J ends were trimmed by 0 bases and 13 bases, with 13 bases remaining between them. This CDR3 is 11 amino acids long. CDR3 amino acids: CSARDTGTPYF. The CDR3 DNA reads as TGCAGTGCTAGAGATACCGGGACCCCATACTTC.

This clonotype was counted many times. The V gene is TRBV7-8, the J gene TRBJ2-5, with D possibly matching TRBD2 (6 bases). The CDR3 has 14 amino acids. Germline V gene data show CDR1 as SGHVS and CDR2 as FQNEAQ. The V and J ends lost 1 base and 5 bases respectively, with 11 bases between them. The CDR3 DNA sequence: TGTGCCAGCAGCTTAGTTCTTGGGGGGGAGACCCAGTACTTC. Translated, it gives CASSLVLGGETQYF. The full variable domain, its missing parts supplied by reference TRBV7-8 and TRBJ2-5, is GAGVSQSPRYKVAKRGQDVALRCDPISGHVSLFWYQQALGQGPEFLTYFQNEAQLDKSGLPSDRFFAERPEGSVSTLKIQRTQQEDSAVYLCASSLVLGGETQYFGPGTRLLVL.

This clonotype has just a few counts. The chain uses TRBV20-1 and TRBJ2-1, with 8 bases matching TRBD1. CDR1 and CDR2 from the germline V gene are DFQATT and SNEGSKA (reference sequence). The CDR3 totals 16 residues. The ends lost 0 bases at V and 2 bases at J; junction bases unmatched: 6. This chain's CDR3 is CSAREGEDRAYNEQFF. CDR3 sequence (DNA): TGCAGTGCTAGAGAGGGAGAGGACAGGGCCTACAATGAGCAGTTCTTC.

This clonotype came up many times. The V and J genes are TRBV12-3 or TRBV12-4 and TRBJ2-4, with 8 bases matching TRBD2. J was trimmed by 8 bases and V by 6 bases; bases with no gene match: 9. The length of the CDR3 is 14 residues. CDR3 coding DNA: TGTGCCAGCAGCTTCCCCGGGAGGGCTCACATTCAGTACTTC. It translates to CASSFPGRAHIQYF.

There are a few counts of this clonotype. This sequence joins TRBV20-1 and TRBJ2-7; the D gene could be TRBD1 or TRBD2 (5 bases each). Per the germline V gene, CDR1 is DFQATT and CDR2 is SNEGSKA (reference sequence). Deletions cut 0 bases from V and 4 bases from J, with 10 bases between. This CDR3 region has 13 residues. The CDR3 nucleotides are TGCAGTGCTAGAGACACGGGACCTTACGAGCAGTACTTC. Its protein is CSARDTGPYEQYF.

In this sample, this clonotype turned up many times. V gene TRBV5-1 combines with J gene TRBJ2-1, with 10 bases lining up with TRBD2. Germline V gives CDR1 SGHRS, CDR2 YFSETQ. Trimming at V came to 4 bases and at J to 7 bases, leaving 8 bases not matched to a gene. The CDR3 contains 15 residues. In nucleotides, the CDR3 is TGCGCCAGCAGCCTCCTAGGACTAGCGGTTAATGAGCAGTTCTTC. Translation: CASSLLGLAVNEQFF.

This clonotype was found many times. The chain is built from TRBV18 and TRBJ2-3; D is perhaps TRBD1 (6 bases). V lost 6 bases and J 2 bases, leaving 15 bases between the germline ends. CDR3 length: 15 amino acids. The V gene's germline CDR1 is KGHSH and CDR2 LQKENI. In nucleotides, the CDR3 is TGTGCCAGCTCCCTAGGACAGCTTAACACAGATACGCAGTATTTT. This codes for CASSLGQLNTDTQYF.

The V call is TRBV19, the J call TRBJ2-1, with D hard to call. This CDR3 contains 13 residues. The germline CDR1 and CDR2 sequences are LNHDA and SQIVND (reference sequence). The V and J ends lost 0 bases and 7 bases respectively, with 7 bases between them. CDR3 DNA: TGTGCCAGTAGTATAGATCCGCAAAATGAGCAGTTCTTC. Translation gives CASSIDPQNEQFF.

The gene calls are TRBV11-2 and TRBJ1-3; maybe TRBD1 (6 bases). There are 14 residues in the CDR3. Trimming removed 5 bases from V and 4 bases from J, with 12 bases in between. Looked up from germline, CDR1 is SGHAT and CDR2 is FQNNGV. The CDR3 DNA reads TGTGCCAGCAGCCTAACAGGGCAAGGAAACACCATATATTTT. This gives the protein CASSLTGQGNTIYF.

This clonotype was seen at least ten times. The genes are TRBV7-9 and TRBJ2-3; maybe TRBD2 (6 bases). CDR3 length: 16 residues. Germline CDR1 and CDR2: SEHNR and FQNEAQ (reference sequence). The germline V and J ends were trimmed by 4 bases and 0 bases, with 14 bases remaining between them. In nucleotides, the CDR3 is TGTGCCAGCAGCTATCTCGGGGAGGTTAGCACAGATACGCAGTATTTT. Encoded protein: CASSYLGEVSTDTQYF.

This clonotype occurred a few times. The chain employs TRBV6-5 and TRBJ2-1; D may correspond to TRBD1 or TRBD2 (5 bases each). From germline, CDR1 is MNHEY and CDR2 SVGAGI. V was pared by 4 bases and J by 0 bases, with 10 bases between. The CDR3 runs to 15 residues. Here the CDR3 DNA reads TGTGCCAGCAGTTCCGAGGGGAGCTCCTACAATGAGCAGTTCTTC. Protein sequence: CASSSEGSSYNEQFF.

This clonotype was recorded a few times. The chain links TRBV9 to TRBJ2-7, with D possibly TRBD1 on 6 matching bases. The V gene lost 2 bases and the J gene lost 5 bases, with 14 bases spanning the gap. CDR1 is SGDLS, CDR2 YYNGEE, per germline. CDR3 length equals 14 residues. CDR3: CASSVTGLVDEQYF. The CDR3 DNA reads as TGTGCCAGCAGCGTCACAGGGTTAGTCGACGAGCAGTACTTC.

This clonotype came up a few times. This chain joins TRBV2 and TRBJ2-7; D gene unclear. With 1 base removed from V and 6 bases from J, the gap between germline ends came to 10 bases. Germline-derived CDR1 and CDR2 are SNHLY and FYNNEI. The CDR3 loop spans 13 amino acids. In DNA, the CDR3 is TGTGCCAGCAGTGAAGATGAAGGGTTCGAGCAGTACTTC. It codes for CASSEDEGFEQYF.

In DNA, the CDR3 is TGCGCCAGCAGCTTTAGCGGAGGGGGCTCCTATGGCTACACCTTC. Protein product: CASSFSGGGSYGYTF. The chain combines TRBV5-1 with TRBJ1-2; TRBD1 agrees at 7 bases. The CDR3 spans 15 residues. V lost 2 bases and J lost 4; bases outside the gene matches: 8. Germline V gene lookup returns CDR1 SGHRS and CDR2 YFSETQ.

This clonotype was seen repeatedly, ten times or more. The J gene is TRBJ2-1, the V gene TRBV7-2; D remains unclear. Germline V gene data show CDR1 as SGHTA and CDR2 as FQGNSA. The CDR3 totals 12 residues. Trimming left V 7 bases short and J 7 bases short, with 11 bases between. Here the CDR3 reads CASTQTGNEQFF. The CDR3 nucleotides are TGTGCCAGCACCCAAACCGGGAATGAGCAGTTCTTC.

This clonotype was counted a few times. The chain has TRBV7-2 and TRBJ2-7, with D possibly being TRBD2 (7 bases). The V and J ends lost 3 bases and 3 bases respectively, with 18 bases between them. Germline V gene lookup returns CDR1 SGHTA and CDR2 FQGNSA. The CDR3 is made up of 16 amino acids. The CDR3 DNA follows: TGTGCCAGCAGCTTTTTTCTTGGCGGGGGCCACTACGAGCAGTACTTC. As protein: CASSFFLGGGHYEQYF.

This clonotype has ten or more counts. The genes are TRBV7-9 and TRBJ1-6, with D tentatively TRBD1 (6 bases). V lost 5 bases and J lost 7, with 15 bases in between. The length of the CDR3 is 15 residues. Per the germline V gene, CDR1 is SEHNR and CDR2 is FQNEAQ (reference sequence). The chain's CDR3 is CASSLLQGSNSPLHF. In DNA form, the CDR3 reads TGTGCCAGCAGCCTTTTACAGGGCTCCAATTCACCCCTCCACTTT.

Of note for this clonotype: The junction departs from the called germline gene at one end, perhaps through a read error. The rearrangement links TRBV20-1 to TRBJ2-7; 11 nucleotides align to TRBD2. Looked up from germline, CDR1 is DFQATT and CDR2 is SNEGSKA (reference sequence). This CDR3 has 14 residues. For the CDR3, the DNA is TGCAGTGCTAGATCACTAGCGGGAGTTCTCGAGCAGCACTTC. Protein sequence: CSARSLAGVLEQHF.

V is TRBV6-2 or TRBV6-3 and J is TRBJ2-2; D may be TRBD2 (6 bases). Per the germline V gene, CDR1 is MNHEY and CDR2 is SVGEGT. The CDR3 runs 15 residues. The V gene lost 4 bases and the J gene lost 5 bases, with 14 bases spanning the gap. In DNA, the CDR3 is TGTGCCAGCAGTTCAGTAGCGGAGGGAACCGGGGAGCTGTTTTTT. Encoded protein: CASSSVAEGTGELFF.

This clonotype was seen only a few times. V usage is TRBV12-3 or TRBV12-4 and J usage is TRBJ2-3; 8 bases are shared with TRBD2. V was clipped by 3 bases and J by 3 bases; unmatched bases: 5. This CDR3 comprises 15 residues. CDR3 sequence reads: CASSLGSSGTDTQYF. CDR3 nucleotides: TGTGCCAGCAGTTTGGGCTCTAGCGGGACAGATACGCAGTATTTT.

This clonotype was recorded a few times. The chain carries TRBV20-1 and TRBJ2-7; 9 nucleotides line up with TRBD2. V trimming: 3 bases; J trimming: 5 bases; junction bases outside the gene matches: 8. Per germline, CDR1 DFQATT and CDR2 SNEGSKA (reference sequence). The CDR3 spans 14 residues. The CDR3 DNA is TGCAGTGCTAGGGGCGGGAGGGCCTGGGACGAGCAGTACTTC. It specifies CSARGGRAWDEQYF.

The rearrangement joins TRBV12-3 or TRBV12-4 to TRBJ1-3; tentatively, D is TRBD1 (6 bases). V gave up 3 bases and J gave up 6 bases, with 12 bases separating them. The length of the CDR3 is 14 residues. The CDR3 loop reads CASSFGEGVNTIYF. In DNA, the CDR3 is TGTGCCAGCAGTTTTGGGGAGGGGGTAAACACCATATATTTT.

The chain carries TRBV12-3 or TRBV12-4 and TRBJ2-7; no clear D gene. V was clipped by 4 bases and J by 12 bases, with 16 bases between them. The CDR3 sequence is 12 residues long. The CDR3 protein is CASSYRWADWYF. In DNA, the CDR3 is TGTGCCAGCAGTTACCGATGGGCGGATTGGTACTTC.

This clonotype was seen many times. This sequence joins TRBV12-3 or TRBV12-4 and TRBJ2-1; TRBD2 is a possible D gene (5 bases). CDR3 length: 12 amino acids. V gave up 3 bases and J gave up 7 bases, with 7 bases separating them. The CDR3 loop is CASSFPGNEQFF. Written as DNA, the CDR3 is TGTGCCAGCAGTTTCCCGGGGAATGAGCAGTTCTTC.

Ten or more counts support this clonotype. An end of the junction does not agree with germline; a read error may underlie this. The chain is built from TRBV7-9 and TRBJ1-1, with D possibly being TRBD1 (6 bases). CDR3 length: 13 amino acids. Germline CDR1 SEHNR, CDR2 FQNEAQ (reference sequence). The DNA for the CDR3 is TGTGCCAGCACCCACGACAGGAACGCTGAAGCTTTCTTT. This codes for CASTHDRNAEAFF.

This clonotype has more than one count but fewer than ten. V is TRBV3-1 and J is TRBJ2-3, with D uncertain. Trimming shortened V by 3 bases and J by 6 bases, and 16 bases separated the two germline ends. CDR3 length equals 15 residues. Looked up from germline, CDR1 is LGHDT and CDR2 is YNNKEL (reference sequence). The CDR3 loop is CASSQGRAEWDTQYF. The CDR3 region has the DNA TGTGCCAGCAGCCAGGGTCGGGCAGAGTGGGATACGCAGTATTTT.

There are a few counts of this clonotype. The chain employs TRBV6-5 and TRBJ2-3; maybe TRBD2 (6 bases). Germline V CDR1 and CDR2: MNHEY, SVGAGI. The length of the CDR3 is 16 residues. Trimming took off 5 bases at V and 0 bases at J, with 15 bases between the two ends. The CDR3 DNA reads TGTGCCAGCAGTAATCCTCGAGGGAGGAGCACAGATACGCAGTATTTT. The encoded protein is CASSNPRGRSTDTQYF.

This clonotype occurred many times. The chain is built from TRBV10-1 and TRBJ2-2; D might be TRBD2 (5 bases). Per the germline V gene, CDR1 is WNHNN and CDR2 is SYGVQD (reference sequence). The V end was cut by 4 bases, the J end by 1 base, with 7 bases between. The CDR3 is made up of 14 amino acids. This CDR3 is CASSGEGNTGELFF. CDR3 in DNA: TGCGCCAGCAGTGGAGAGGGGAACACCGGGGAGCTGTTTTTT.

CDR3 protein: CSSSRDRWNTEAFF. The DNA of the CDR3 is TGCAGCTCATCCCGGGACCGATGGAACACTGAAGCTTTCTTT. The chain links TRBV29-1 to TRBJ1-1, with D possibly matching TRBD1 (5 bases). Germline CDR1 reads SQVTM; CDR2 reads ANQGSEA. V was shortened by 8 bases and J by 1 base, with 17 bases between the two germline ends. The CDR3 consists of 14 residues.